Shown below are 23 T cell receptor beta chains from a single sample sequenced in a study of blood T cell repertoires in COVID-19. TCRdb's table, derived via immunoSEQ multiplex PCR, lists solely in-frame clones and lacks some. The sample includes 55,000 to 75,000 clones, about 90% of them seen just once. The sequenced sample was peripheral blood. These receptors originate from a man aged 45-65 years with active COVID-19.

This clone occurred once. V and J are TRBV6-2 or TRBV6-3 and TRBJ1-2; possibly TRBD1 for D (6 bases). Germline assignment: CDR1 MNHEY and CDR2 SVGEGT. The length of the CDR3 is 13 residues. V lost 2 bases, J lost 8 bases, and 12 bases lay in between. CDR3 sequence: CASSYRTDQGYTF. DNA of the CDR3: TGTGCCAGCAGTTACCGGACAGATCAAGGCTACACCTTC.

This clone came up a few times. The rearrangement links TRBV5-6 to TRBJ2-7, with D perhaps TRBD2 (6 bases). V lost 7 bases, J lost 4 bases, and 15 bases lay in between. The CDR3 covers 13 residues. Looked up from germline, CDR1 is SGHDT and CDR2 is YYEEEE. The CDR3: CASGIGGRYEQYF. Here the CDR3 DNA reads TGTGCCAGCGGAATCGGGGGTCGGTACGAGCAGTACTTC.

The chain is built from TRBV18 and TRBJ2-1, with D unclear. V was clipped by 3 bases and J by 1 base, with 10 bases between them. The CDR3 covers 15 residues. The germline CDR1 and CDR2 sequences are KGHSH and LQKENI. Here the CDR3 reads CASSPGSKSYNEQFF. DNA for the CDR3: TGTGCCAGCTCACCCGGGTCTAAATCCTACAATGAGCAGTTCTTC.

This chain links TRBV11-2 with TRBJ1-2, with 8 bases identical to TRBD1. V was clipped by 5 bases and J by 0 bases; unmatched bases: 8. Germline assignment: CDR1 SGHAT and CDR2 FQNNGV. The CDR3 totals 16 residues. The CDR3 nucleotides are TGTGCCAGCAGCCCCGGAGACAGGGGAGCTAACTATGGCTACACCTTC. Amino acids: CASSPGDRGANYGYTF.

The CDR3 spells CASSQDLPRDTGRGEQFF. The CDR3 region has the DNA TGTGCCAGCAGCCAAGATCTTCCCCGGGACACCGGACGTGGTGAGCAGTTCTTC. This rearrangement joins TRBV3-1 (or the pseudogene TRBV3-2) to TRBJ2-1, with D maybe TRBD1 (6 bases). Trimming removed 0 bases at V and 9 bases at J, with 24 bases between. The CDR3 sequence is 18 residues long. Germline assignment: CDR1 LGHDT and CDR2 YNNKEL (reference sequence).

V is TRBV6-5 and J is TRBJ2-7; 9 nucleotides line up with TRBD1. From germline, CDR1 is MNHEY and CDR2 SVGAGI. CDR3 length equals 13 residues. Trimming at V came to 7 bases and at J to 3 bases, leaving 4 bases not matched to a gene. CDR3 loop: CASKQGASYEQYF. CDR3 in DNA: TGTGCCAGCAAACAGGGGGCAAGCTACGAGCAGTACTTC.

The count of this clone is one. This rearrangement joins TRBV7-2 to TRBJ2-3, with 9 bases aligning to TRBD1. V lost 5 bases to trimming and J lost 6 bases; unmatched junction nucleotides: 6. CDR1 and CDR2 (germline): SGHTA, FQGNSA. The CDR3 runs 14 residues. The CDR3 loop reads CASSKDRGGDTQYF. CDR3 coding DNA: TGTGCCAGCAGCAAGGACAGGGGAGGCGATACGCAGTATTTT.

The chain combines TRBV7-2 with TRBJ2-3, with TRBD2 matching over 8 bases. The CDR3 spans 15 residues. V was pared by 3 bases and J by 2 bases, with 4 bases of the junction left unmatched. The germline CDR1 and CDR2 sequences are SGHTA and FQGNSA. The CDR3 DNA follows: TGTGCCAGCAGCTTCACGGGAGGGATCACAGATACGCAGTATTTT. It specifies CASSFTGGITDTQYF. Full variable domain (rest looked up from reference TRBV7-2 and TRBJ2-3): GAGVSQSPSNKVTEKGKDVELRCDPISGHTALYWYRQSLGQGLEFLIYFQGNSAPDKSGLPSDRFSAERTGGSVSTLTIQRTQQEDSAVYLCASSFTGGITDTQYFGPGTRLTVL.

This clone was observed a single time. This rearrangement joins TRBV18 to TRBJ2-7, with TRBD2 identical over 10 bases. The CDR3 totals 16 residues. Germline V gives CDR1 KGHSH, CDR2 LQKENI. The trim removed 3 bases at V and 3 bases at J, leaving 8 bases unmatched. CDR3 nucleotides: TGTGCCAGCTCACCGCAACCCATAGCGGGAGGCTACGAGCAGTACTTC. Its protein product is CASSPQPIAGGYEQYF.

The gene calls are TRBV7-2 and TRBJ2-7; D possibly corresponds to TRBD1 (5 bases). V shed 4 bases and J shed 5 bases, with 12 bases lying between them. This CDR3 contains 13 residues. CDR1 is SGHTA and CDR2 is FQGNSA in the germline V gene. The CDR3 DNA follows: TGTGCCAGCAGCTCCACCCTAGGGGACGAGCAGTACTTC. Translation: CASSSTLGDEQYF.

This clone was counted a few times. The rearrangement joins TRBV9 to TRBJ2-2; D may be TRBD2 (6 bases). V lost 0 bases and J 4 bases, leaving 10 bases between the germline ends. This CDR3 has 15 amino acids. Germline V gene data show CDR1 as SGDLS and CDR2 as YYNGEE. In DNA, the CDR3 is TGTGCCAGCAGCGTAGGGGCGGAGGGCACCGGGGAGCTGTTTTTT. Residues: CASSVGAEGTGELFF.

V usage is TRBV6-5 and J usage is TRBJ2-3, with 7 bases that match TRBD2. Trimming cost V 4 bases and J 0 bases; bases outside gene matches: 4. The germline CDR1 and CDR2 sequences are MNHEY and SVGAGI. CDR3 size: 15 residues. As DNA, the CDR3 is TGTGCCAGCAGTTTCCGGCGGGGGAGCACAGATACGCAGTATTTT. Translation: CASSFRRGSTDTQYF.

This chain links TRBV11-2 with TRBJ2-5; D possibly corresponds to TRBD1 (6 bases). V dropped 4 bases and J dropped 4 bases, with 13 bases sitting between them. Germline CDR1 is SGHAT and CDR2 is FQNNGV. The CDR3 extends over 14 amino acids. CDR3 nucleotide sequence: TGTGCCAGCAGCTCCGTGGCAGGGGCAGAGACCCAGTACTTC. Encoded protein: CASSSVAGAETQYF.

The chain carries TRBV9 and TRBJ2-2; the D is unclear. This CDR3 has 14 residues. From germline, CDR1 is SGDLS and CDR2 YYNGEE. V was pared by 5 bases and J by 4 bases, with 12 bases between. The CDR3 is CASSGSGTTGELFF. The CDR3 DNA sequence: TGTGCCAGCAGTGGTTCGGGTACCACCGGGGAGCTGTTTTTT.

The CDR3 DNA is TGTGCCAGCAGCCACCCTACGGAGACCCAGTACTTC. Translation: CASSHPTETQYF. This chain uses TRBV4-2 with TRBJ2-5; D is uncertain. V was cut by 3 bases and J by 5 bases, with 7 bases left in between. Germline loops: CDR1 LGHNA, CDR2 YNFKEQ. This CDR3 comprises 12 residues.

As DNA, the CDR3 is TGTGCCAGCAGCCTGAGGACTAGCGGGGGACAGGAGACCCAGTACTTC. It codes for CASSLRTSGGQETQYF. The V and J genes are TRBV14 and TRBJ2-5; 13 bases are a match to TRBD2. This CDR3 has 16 amino acids. With V trimmed by 4 bases and J by 5 bases, 7 bases remained unmatched. Germline-derived CDR1 and CDR2 are SGHDN and FVKESK.

This chain links TRBV19 with TRBJ1-4; 10 positions agree with TRBD1. The CDR3 contains 13 residues. V dropped 8 bases and J dropped 7; count of bases not matched to a gene: 4. Germline V gene lookup returns CDR1 LNHDA and CDR2 SQIVND (reference sequence). The CDR3 here is CASRDRGPEKLFF. CDR3 coding DNA: TGTGCCAGTCGGGACAGGGGCCCTGAAAAACTGTTTTTT.

The CDR3: CASTEGQGTEAFF. As DNA, the CDR3 is TGCGCCAGCACCGAAGGACAGGGCACTGAAGCTTTCTTT. The J gene is TRBJ1-1, the V gene TRBV5-1; 8 nucleotides match TRBD1. CDR3 length: 13 amino acids. CDR1 is SGHRS and CDR2 is YFSETQ in the germline V gene. The junction had 5 bases not matched to a gene; V was cut back by 6 bases and J by 4 bases.

The chain joins TRBV28 to TRBJ2-1, with 12 nucleotides matching TRBD2. The CDR3 consists of 16 residues. Looked up from germline, CDR1 is MDHEN and CDR2 is SYDVKM. V trimming: 6 bases; J trimming: 8 bases; junction bases outside the gene matches: 11. CDR3 nucleotide sequence: TGTGCCAGCAGCTCCCCCGGGACTAGCGGGCGGGATGAGCAGTTCTTC. Translated: CASSSPGTSGRDEQFF. Variable domain in full (rest from reference TRBV28 and TRBJ2-1): DVKVTQSSRYLVKRTGEKVFLECVQDMDHENMFWYRQDPGLGLRLIYFSYDVKMKEKGDIPEGYSVSREKKERFSLILESASTNQTSMYLCASSSPGTSGRDEQFFGPGTRLTVL.

The chain couples TRBV11-2 to TRBJ2-5, with a possible D match to TRBD2 (6 bases). The length of the CDR3 is 16 residues. Germline V gives CDR1 SGHAT, CDR2 FQNNGV. Between the trimmed V and J ends, which lost 1 base and 5 bases, there was a span of 17 bases. The CDR3 DNA is TGTGCCAGCAGCTTAGTTGGGCGGGGAGTTCGTGAGACCCAGTACTTC. This translates into CASSLVGRGVRETQYF.

The CDR3: CASREGQGVRNEQFF. The CDR3 coding sequence is TGTGCCAGCAGGGAGGGACAGGGGGTCCGCAATGAGCAGTTCTTC. The chain carries TRBV28 and TRBJ2-1; 11 nucleotides align to TRBD1. The CDR3 is 15 residues long. Germline V gene lookup returns CDR1 MDHEN and CDR2 SYDVKM. V lost 6 bases, J lost 6 bases, and 7 bases stayed unmatched.

This chain joins TRBV9 and TRBJ2-5; 8 positions match TRBD2. Germline values: CDR1 SGDLS, CDR2 YYNGEE. CDR3 size: 18 residues. Trimming took 0 bases from V and 0 from J; bases not matched to a gene: 10. The CDR3 DNA reads TGTGCCAGCAGCGTAGGAGGCTTAGCGGGAACGTACCAAGAGACCCAGTACTTC. Its translation: CASSVGGLAGTYQETQYF.

This chain joins TRBV27 and TRBJ2-7, with 11 bases fitting TRBD2. Germline assignment: CDR1 MNHEY and CDR2 SMNVEV (reference sequence). After removal of 1 base from V and 2 bases from J, the junction contained 4 bases not matched to a gene. The length of the CDR3 is 16 residues. The CDR3 DNA sequence: TGTGCCAGCAGTTTATTCAAGACTAGCGGGGCCTACGAGCAGTACTTC. Protein: CASSLFKTSGAYEQYF.